This record concerns one TCR beta chain sequence. Germline loops: CDR1 SQVTM, CDR2 ANQGSEA. The CDR3 extends over 15 amino acids. V lost 2 bases to trimming and J lost 0 bases, with 13 bases between them. Amplification used 60 Vbeta primers and 13 Jbeta primers. Clones were sequenced by immunoSEQ multiplex PCR, and TCRdb holds only the in-frame ones, with some missing. The sample has roughly 88,000 clones. The data belong to a study of cytomegalovirus exposure and HLA in healthy donors. The V call is TRBV29-1, the J call TRBJ1-2; D ambiguous. The specimen was PBMCs. The sequence was collected from a man aged 45-65 years in good health and CMV-seropositive. The CDR3 protein is CSVERGPPSNYGYTF. The CDR3 DNA sequence: TGCAGCGTTGAACGTGGGCCTCCCTCTAACTATGGCTACACCTTC.